One sample yielded the 28 T cell receptor beta chains listed below, sequenced in a study of blood T cell repertoires in COVID-19. Clones were sequenced by immunoSEQ multiplex PCR, and TCRdb holds only the in-frame ones, with some missing. The table lists approximately 220,000 clones, 80% to 85% of them singletons. The sequenced material came from peripheral blood. These receptors were taken from a woman aged 55-75 years who had recovered from COVID-19.

The chain is built from TRBV24-1 and TRBJ1-1; D might be TRBD1 (6 bases). CDR3 length: 13 amino acids. V lost 8 bases, J lost 0 bases, and 9 bases lay in between. Germline loops: CDR1 KGHDR, CDR2 SFDVKD. The CDR3 DNA sequence: TGTGCCACCACGGGACAAATGAACACTGAAGCTTTCTTT. Translated: CATTGQMNTEAFF.

The chain recombines TRBV7-8 with TRBJ2-1; 12 nucleotides match TRBD2. This CDR3 spans 16 amino acids. CDR1 and CDR2 (germline): SGHVS, FQNEAQ. V shed 4 bases and J 4 bases; nucleotides not matched to a gene: 5. Here the CDR3 DNA reads TGTGCCAGCAGCTGGGGACTAGCGGGTCAATACAATGAGCAGTTCTTC. Translated, it gives CASSWGLAGQYNEQFF.

The rearrangement joins TRBV12-5 to TRBJ1-5; 7 bases agree with TRBD1. Germline-derived CDR1 and CDR2 are LGHNT and FRNRAP. J lost 3 bases, V lost 2 bases, and 4 bases had no gene match. This CDR3 comprises 15 residues. For the CDR3, the DNA is TGTGCTAGTGGTTTGACAGGGGCCCCCAATCAGCCCCAGCATTTT. Translation gives CASGLTGAPNQPQHF.

The rearrangement joins TRBV30 to TRBJ2-7; 7 bases agree with TRBD1. J gave up 1 base and V 0 bases, and 6 bases lay outside the gene matches. This CDR3 is built from 15 residues. CDR1 is GTSNPN and CDR2 is SVGIG in the germline V gene (reference sequence). CDR3 in DNA: TGTGCCTGGAGTGTACGGGGACAGAGATCCTACGAGCAGTACTTC. Translated: CAWSVRGQRSYEQYF.

This clone occurred many times. This sequence joins TRBV6-4 and TRBJ2-3; TRBD1 matches 12 bases. V lost 2 bases, J lost 4 bases, and 1 base stayed unmatched. The length of the CDR3 is 15 residues. Germline V lookup: CDR1 MRHNA, CDR2 SNTAGT. The CDR3 DNA sequence: TGTGCCAGCAGTGACGGGACAGGGGGCCCAGATACGCAGTATTTT. Its protein product is CASSDGTGGPDTQYF.

This clone was seen only once. Compared with germline, one end of the junction differs, possibly owing to a read error. This chain joins TRBV2 and TRBJ2-3, with TRBD2 matching 10 bases. Germline CDR1 is SNHLY and CDR2 is FYNNEI. The CDR3 covers 13 residues. As DNA, the CDR3 is TGTGCCTGCAAGCGGGGGGGCACGGATACGCAGTATTTT. This sequence encodes CACKRGGTDTQYF.

The rearrangement joins TRBV11-2 to TRBJ2-7, with TRBD2 matching over 11 bases. The CDR3 covers 15 residues. V trimming: 6 bases; J trimming: 1 base; junction bases outside the gene matches: 5. Germline V CDR1 and CDR2: SGHAT, FQNNGV. CDR3 in amino acids: CASSLSGGVSYEQYF. Here the CDR3 DNA reads TGTGCCAGCAGTCTTAGCGGGGGGGTTTCCTACGAGCAGTACTTC.

This chain uses TRBV11-3 with TRBJ2-3, with 8 positions matching TRBD2. CDR3 length equals 16 residues. V lost 5 bases, J lost 6 bases, and 13 bases stayed unmatched. Germline CDR1 and CDR2: SGHNT and YENEEA. The CDR3 loop is CASSPTPSSGVDTQYF. In nucleotides, the CDR3 is TGTGCCAGCAGCCCAACCCCGAGTAGCGGGGTGGATACGCAGTATTTT. Drawing the rest from reference TRBV11-3 and TRBJ2-3, the complete variable domain is EAGVVQSPRYKIIEKKQPVAFWCNPISGHNTLYWYLQNLGQGPELLIRYENEEAVDDSQLPKDRFSAERLKGVDSTLKIQPAELGDSAVYLCASSPTPSSGVDTQYFGPGTRLTVL.

The gene calls are TRBV6-4 and TRBJ2-3; the match to TRBD1 covers 8 bases. V shed 6 bases and J 4 bases; nucleotides not matched to a gene: 3. The germline V gene encodes CDR1 MRHNA and CDR2 SNTAGT. The CDR3 has 13 residues. The CDR3 sequence is CASSLQGADTQYF. Here the CDR3 DNA reads TGTGCCAGCAGCCTACAGGGGGCAGATACGCAGTATTTT.

V is TRBV15 and J is TRBJ1-1, with 9 bases fitting TRBD1. Germline CDR1 LNHNV, CDR2 YYDKDF (reference sequence). This CDR3 comprises 17 residues. J lost 12 bases, V lost 0 bases, and 17 bases had no gene match. For the CDR3, the DNA is TGTGCCACCAGCAGAGATTATCCGGGACAGGGATTGCCATGGACTTTCTTT. Translated: CATSRDYPGQGLPWTFF.

There are many counts of this clone. The genes are TRBV25-1 and TRBJ2-3, with TRBD1 identical over 9 bases. The trim removed 5 bases at V and 1 base at J, leaving 4 bases unmatched. Germline values: CDR1 MGHDK, CDR2 SYGVNS. CDR3 length equals 15 residues. The CDR3 DNA follows: TGTGCCAGCAGTTATACAGGGGGCGGCACAGATACGCAGTATTTT. It yields the protein CASSYTGGGTDTQYF.

This chain links TRBV30 with TRBJ1-4; the match to TRBD1 covers 7 bases. Germline V CDR1 and CDR2: GTSNPN, SVGIG (reference sequence). V lost 3 bases and J lost 7; bases outside the gene matches: 8. The CDR3 has 14 residues. The CDR3 nucleotides read TGTGCCTGGAGCCCCGGGACAGTTGTTGAAAAACTGTTTTTT. This sequence encodes CAWSPGTVVEKLFF.

The chain has TRBV7-9 and TRBJ2-5, with TRBD2 as a possible D gene (6 bases). The CDR3 is 16 residues long. Germline CDR1 is SEHNR and CDR2 is FQNEAQ (reference sequence). V was pared by 1 base and J by 5 bases, with 17 bases between. The CDR3 DNA follows: TGTGCCAGCAGCTTAGTTAGAACTAGCAAGTTGGAGACCCAGTACTTC. Translated: CASSLVRTSKLETQYF.

This chain uses TRBV29-1 with TRBJ1-2, with D possibly matching TRBD1 (6 bases). The CDR3 extends over 13 amino acids. The germline CDR1 and CDR2 sequences are SQVTM and ANQGSEA. Trimming pared 3 bases from V and 6 bases from J, leaving 14 bases between. The CDR3 sequence is CSVEFGGAHGYTF. As DNA, the CDR3 is TGCAGCGTTGAGTTTGGGGGGGCGCATGGCTACACCTTC.

This clone has a count of ten or more. The V call is TRBV2, the J call TRBJ1-6, with D possibly matching TRBD1 (5 bases). V lost 5 bases to trimming and J lost 9 bases, with 11 bases between them. CDR1 is SNHLY, CDR2 FYNNEI, per germline. This CDR3 region has 13 residues. CDR3 DNA: TGTGCCAGCAGTAGCCTTGACAGTTCACCCCTCCACTTT. Amino acid sequence: CASSSLDSSPLHF.

The chain recombines TRBV11-3 with TRBJ2-3; maybe TRBD2 (5 bases). Germline CDR1 and CDR2: SGHNT and YENEEA. V was shortened by 6 bases and J by 4 bases, with 8 bases between the two germline ends. The CDR3 totals 12 residues. The CDR3 sequence: CASSEGADTQYF. CDR3 DNA sequence: TGTGCCAGCAGTGAGGGCGCAGATACGCAGTATTTT.

This chain connects TRBV7-9 to TRBJ1-2, with D unclear. This CDR3 comprises 15 residues. In germline, CDR1 is SEHNR, CDR2 FQNEAQ (reference sequence). Trimming shortened V by 1 base and J by 7 bases, and 16 bases separated the two germline ends. The CDR3: CASSLEFRRFAGYTF. The CDR3 bases are TGTGCCAGCAGCTTAGAGTTCCGCAGGTTCGCTGGCTACACCTTC.

The rearrangement uses TRBV7-9 and TRBJ2-2, with no clear D. Trimming removed 5 bases from V and 5 bases from J, with 9 bases in between. This CDR3 is built from 13 residues. The germline V gene encodes CDR1 SEHNR and CDR2 FQNEAQ (reference sequence). The CDR3 sequence is CASSQPGTGELFF. The CDR3 DNA is TGTGCCAGCAGCCAGCCCGGGACCGGGGAGCTGTTTTTT.

V and J are TRBV5-4 and TRBJ2-3; 14 bases line up with TRBD2. Germline V gene lookup returns CDR1 SGHNT and CDR2 YYREEE (reference sequence). The junction had 7 bases not matched to a gene; V was cut back by 4 bases and J by 0 bases. The CDR3 spans 18 residues. The CDR3 protein is CASSPGTSGGASTDTQYF. In DNA, the CDR3 is TGTGCCAGCAGCCCCGGGACTAGCGGGGGAGCTAGCACAGATACGCAGTATTTT. Full variable domain (remainder filled in from reference TRBV5-4 and TRBJ2-3): ETGVTQSPTHLIKTRGQQVTLRCSSQSGHNTVSWYQQALGQGPQFIFQYYREEENGRGNFPPRFSGLQFPNYSSELNVNALELDDSALYLCASSPGTSGGASTDTQYFGPGTRLTVL.

CDR3 in amino acids: CASTETGGARNEQFF. CDR3 DNA: TGTGCCAGCACCGAAACAGGGGGCGCTCGTAATGAGCAGTTCTTC. The chain has TRBV6-5 and TRBJ2-1; 9 bases agree with TRBD1. The V gene end was trimmed by 7 bases and the J gene end by 7 bases; junction bases not matched to a gene: 11. The CDR3 runs to 15 residues. Germline CDR1 and CDR2: MNHEY and SVGAGI.

This chain joins TRBV30 and TRBJ1-2; D unresolved. V was pared by 0 bases and J by 7 bases, with 9 bases between. This CDR3 is built from 12 residues. Germline assignment: CDR1 GTSNPN and CDR2 SVGIG (reference sequence). The CDR3 here is CAWSVQAGGYTF. CDR3 DNA: TGTGCCTGGAGTGTCCAGGCGGGTGGCTACACCTTC.

The V call is TRBV18, the J call TRBJ1-1, with 10 nucleotides matching TRBD1. This CDR3 is 16 amino acids long. V shed 4 bases, J shed 3 bases, and the junction held 8 bases outside the gene matches. The germline CDR1 and CDR2 sequences are KGHSH and LQKENI. The CDR3 reads CASSLRDRGRDTEAFF. CDR3 bases: TGTGCCAGCTCACTCCGGGACAGGGGAAGGGACACTGAAGCTTTCTTT.

The V call is TRBV5-6, the J call TRBJ1-6; TRBD1 is a possible D gene (5 bases). V was cut by 4 bases and J by 0 bases, with 8 bases left in between. In germline, CDR1 is SGHDT, CDR2 YYEEEE. The CDR3 extends over 15 amino acids. CDR3 coding DNA: TGTGCCAGCAGCCTAGACAGCTCCTATAATTCACCCCTCCACTTT. Translating it yields CASSLDSSYNSPLHF.

The chain is built from TRBV7-3 and TRBJ2-2; D may be TRBD2 (5 bases). V was cut by 2 bases and J by 6 bases, with 7 bases left in between. This CDR3 has 13 residues. The germline V gene has CDR1 SGHTA and CDR2 FQGTGA. The CDR3, as DNA: TGTGCCAGCAGCTTACAGGAGGCCGGGGAGCTGTTTTTT. This gives the protein CASSLQEAGELFF.

This clone was picked up a small number of times. This CDR3 is CSVEGGPEAFF. CDR3 nucleotides: TGCAGCGTTGAAGGGGGCCCTGAAGCTTTCTTT. V and J are TRBV29-1 and TRBJ1-1; tentative D call: TRBD1 (5 bases). Trimming pared 1 base from V and 6 bases from J, leaving 6 bases between. The germline CDR1 and CDR2 sequences are SQVTM and ANQGSEA. The CDR3 is made up of 11 amino acids.

The chain carries TRBV5-4 and TRBJ1-2; perhaps TRBD1 as D (6 bases). Looked up from germline, CDR1 is SGHNT and CDR2 is YYREEE (reference sequence). This CDR3 has 14 residues. The V gene lost 3 bases and the J gene lost 0 bases, with 9 bases spanning the gap. The CDR3 DNA follows: TGTGCCAGCAGCTCCAAGGGGGCTAACTATGGCTACACCTTC. Its protein is CASSSKGANYGYTF.

The chain couples TRBV30 to TRBJ2-7, with D maybe TRBD2 (5 bases). Germline V gives CDR1 GTSNPN, CDR2 SVGIG (reference sequence). The CDR3 covers 14 residues. V was cut by 2 bases and J by 4 bases, with 15 bases left in between. The CDR3 DNA sequence: TGTGCCTGGAGTTTGTTCCGGGATCGGTACGAGCAGTACTTC. Translating gives CAWSLFRDRYEQYF.

This clone occurred a few times. The chain recombines TRBV11-2 with TRBJ2-7; maybe TRBD2 (5 bases). V lost 3 bases and J 6 bases, leaving 6 bases between the germline ends. Germline CDR1 SGHAT, CDR2 FQNNGV. The CDR3 consists of 11 residues. In DNA form, the CDR3 reads TGTGCCAGCAGCTTGAGCGGCGAGCAGTACTTC. Translation: CASSLSGEQYF.